This TCR beta chain was observed in a study of blood T cell repertoires in COVID-19 (dated by TCRdb to about 2020). For the study in its entirety: The collaborator samples originated in the United States, Italy and Spain and spanned the acute and convalescent phases of COVID-19. The material from the prospective study consisted of cDNA or gDNA derived from T cells, B-cell-depleted T cells, or PBMCs. Deeply sampled blood TCRbeta repertoires from subjects exposed to, actively infected with, or recovered from COVID-19 were included in the dataset. A freely available public database, intended as a resource for researchers studying the immune response to SARS-CoV-2, is where the repertoires were released. Samples were obtained from the ongoing ImmuneRACE study (first 160 participants) and from 1,200 or so subjects provided by 6 global collaborators. Sample metadata almost always included a de-identified subject ID, COVID-19 status, age in years and sex. Where HLA class I and class II types were available, the types were taken from metadata supplied by the sample provider, not from assay-based typing. Points the paper makes about the study in general: The quantity of clinical and demographic metadata differed by source and by participant and was supplied without curation.

The germline V gene specifies SGHTA as CDR1 and FQGTGA as CDR2. The junction shows trimming of 6 bases on V and 4 bases on J, and the gene matches do not reach 5 bases of it. There are 13 amino acids in the CDR3, from cysteine to phenylalanine inclusive. Only the CDR3 DNA stays, 39 bases, in frame from base 1. TCRbeta CDR3 regions were amplified from genomic DNA using the immunoSEQ Assay, a bias-controlled multiplex PCR. Regarding the original processing steps: The number of nucleated cells in each sample was estimated by amplification of reference gene primers within the assay. To quantify the absolute abundance of each unique TCRbeta CDR3 rearrangement, sequence reads were collapsed and filtered. For each sample, productive Simpson clonality was calculated as the square root of Simpson's diversity index over productive rearrangements. Here the immuneACCESS table is served through TCRdb, limited to in-frame sequences with V and J called. Missing clones are a known gap in these copies; in checked studies unresolved V genes cover under half, and the rest lacks a known reason. D and trimming were read from the DNA, whereas the V and J calls and clone size are those reported in that table. In all, the sample holds 170,000 or so clones, and around nine tenths of those were seen once. Under 0.65% of the sample is taken by the ten largest.

As for this clone: Its antigen remains undetermined. Within one base of it there is no much larger clone, and no base qualities were kept.

In Seattle, one collaborating source enrolled patients while the infection was active and tracked those patients longitudinally over the course of disease. Whole blood was collected in K2EDTA tubes by collaborating institutions according to the institutions' own protocols. For TCRbeta analysis, collaborators shipped samples as frozen whole blood, isolated PBMCs, or DNA extracted from either of those sample types. This sequence was found in a man between 60 and 70 years old with COVID-19, enrolled during active disease. Here the chain combines TRBV7-3 and TRBJ1-1; TRBD1 matches 7 bases in the middle. Sequencing was carried out using peripheral blood. Here the CDR3 is given as CASRPQGGTEAFF. The DNA sequence is as follows: TGTGCCAGCAGACCCCAGGGGGGCACTGAAGCTTTCTTT.